This T cell receptor beta chain was observed in a study of shared clonotypes between healthy human individuals. The CDR3 sequence is 15 residues long. Germline CDR1 reads MGHRA; CDR2 reads YSYEKL. Trimming took off 0 bases at V and 4 bases at J, with 12 bases between the two ends. Clones were read by immunoSEQ multiplex PCR, and TCRdb kept only the in-frame ones, dropping some. The sample lists about 700,000 clones, around two thirds occurring once. This clone was recorded only once. Sample: memory CD4+ T cells sorted from blood. Subset in this sample: CD45RA-negative fraction. The V call is TRBV4-1, the J call TRBJ1-2, with D unresolved. The TCR sequence derives from a young woman in good health. Here the CDR3 reads CASSQDRAAAYGYTF. In DNA form, the CDR3 reads TGCGCCAGCAGCCAAGACCGGGCTGCTGCCTATGGCTACACCTTC.